The clone carrying this T cell receptor (beta chain) has only one observation. Its antigen is currently unknown. Primers included in the PCR were 60 Vbeta and 13 Jbeta primers. TCRdb keeps only in-frame clones here, not all; method: immunoSEQ multiplex PCR. The table lists nearly 80,000 clones, 79% of them singletons. This record comes from a study of cytomegalovirus exposure and HLA in healthy donors. Findings and caveats of the study: Clonal expansion was found to be greater in HLA-associated TCR beta chains than in equally common others in a later analysis.

The CDR3 covers 14 residues. Germline V gene sequence: CDR1 SEHNR, CDR2 FQNEAQ (reference sequence). V lost 2 bases to trimming and J lost 5 bases, with 9 bases between them. The specimen was PBMCs. This chain uses TRBV7-9 with TRBJ2-2; D might be TRBD1 (6 bases). This TCR was recovered from a woman between 35 and 50 years old in good health and CMV-seropositive. CDR3 in amino acids: CASSLIDRTGELFF. In nucleotides, the CDR3 is TGTGCCAGCAGCTTAATCGACAGGACCGGGGAGCTGTTTTTT.